This TCR beta chain was profiled in a study of graft-versus-host responses after intestinal transplantation. On the study more broadly: Each transplant was multivisceral, liver-intestinal, or isolated intestinal.

The assay was immunoSEQ multiplex PCR, and TCRdb's table has in-frame clones only and misses some. The sample consists of roughly 110,000 clones, more than 80% of them appearing once. This CDR3 contains 14 residues. CDR1 is MNHEY and CDR2 is SVGAGI in the germline V gene. Trimming cost V 6 bases and J 9 bases; bases outside gene matches: 10. As for this clone: What it binds is not known.

The sample consisted of unstimulated CD4+ T cells sorted from spleen or lymph node cells, taken before transplant. The chain has TRBV6-5 and TRBJ2-1; the match to TRBD1 covers 8 bases. This clonotype originated in a human donor who was the organ donor for an intestinal transplant. The CDR3 loop reads CASRRTGSTGEQFF. In DNA form, the CDR3 reads TGTGCCAGCAGGCGGACAGGGAGCACCGGTGAGCAGTTCTTC.